Listed here are 19 T cell receptor beta chains from one sample, sequenced in a study of blood T cells in healthy people across ages. A sample-barcoded 5' primer and a J-beta primer mix were used in a second PCR of roughly 6 to 11 cycles. MiXCR, run by TCRdb on the 5' RACE reads, gives a single entry per CDR3 protein. Here the sample spans roughly 900,000 distinct CDR3 sequences, roughly 48% being singletons. Sequencing was performed on blood. Receptors were obtained from a man in his thirties or forties in good health.

The rearrangement uses TRBV6-2 or TRBV6-3 and TRBJ2-5; TRBD1 might be the D (6 bases). This CDR3 comprises 15 residues. CDR1 MNHEY and CDR2 SVGEGT come from the germline V gene. V lost 3 bases to trimming and J lost 5 bases, with 16 bases between them. DNA of the CDR3: TGTGCCAGCAGTTATCAGGGACAAGCGTCGGAGACCCAGTACTTC. This encodes CASSYQGQASETQYF.

This clonotype appeared a few times. The chain uses TRBV6-4 and TRBJ1-2, with TRBD1 as a possible D gene (6 bases). The length of the CDR3 is 14 residues. V was pared by 4 bases and J by 8 bases, with 17 bases between. Looked up from germline, CDR1 is MRHNA and CDR2 is SNTAGT. In nucleotides, the CDR3 is TGTGCCAGCAGTGTGTCGAAGGGGGAAAACGGCTACACCTTC. Its protein product is CASSVSKGENGYTF.

This clonotype was detected a few times. This rearrangement joins TRBV5-1 to TRBJ2-5; TRBD1 agrees at 9 bases. In germline, CDR1 is SGHRS, CDR2 YFSETQ. The J segment lost 2 bases and the V segment lost 3 bases, leaving 11 bases of the junction unmatched. CDR3 size: 17 residues. The CDR3 sequence: CASSSGKGQGGQETQYF. The CDR3 DNA reads as TGCGCCAGCAGCTCTGGGAAGGGACAGGGAGGACAAGAGACCCAGTACTTC.

This clonotype was observed a single time. The CDR3 sequence: CASSRLAGGYIHTQYF. CDR3 bases: TGTGCCAGTAGTAGACTAGCGGGGGGGTACATACATACGCAGTATTTT. The V call is TRBV19, the J call TRBJ2-3; 14 bases line up with TRBD2. The CDR3 has 16 residues. Per germline, CDR1 LNHDA and CDR2 SQIVND (reference sequence). V was clipped by 4 bases and J by 7 bases; unmatched bases: 7. The entire variable domain, with the rest obtained from reference TRBV19 and TRBJ2-3, is as follows: DGGITQSPKYLFRKEGQNVTLSCEQNLNHDAMYWYRQDPGQGLRLIYYSQIVNDFQKGDIAEGYSVSREKKESFPLTVTSAQKNPTAFYLCASSRLAGGYIHTQYFGPGTRLTVL.

The genes are TRBV4-2 and TRBJ2-2; no clear D. This CDR3 has 11 residues. Germline V gene data show CDR1 as LGHNA and CDR2 as YNFKEQ. The V end was cut by 7 bases, the J end by 4 bases, with 4 bases between. The CDR3 bases are TGTGCCAGCACCGCCACCGGGGAGCTGTTTTTT. Translated: CASTATGELFF.

The chain recombines TRBV6-2 or TRBV6-3 with TRBJ2-7; D might be TRBD2 (5 bases). The CDR3 runs 14 residues. The germline V gene encodes CDR1 MNHEY and CDR2 SVGEGT. V was cut by 5 bases and J by 2 bases, with 13 bases left in between. The CDR3 DNA reads as TGTGCCAGCAGTCCAGATGGACTGACCTACGAGCAGTACTTC. It is translated as CASSPDGLTYEQYF.

Details on this clonotype: One end of the junction does not line up with germline, which may come from a read error. The chain carries TRBV7-7 and TRBJ2-1; the D is unclear. Germline CDR1 is SSHAT and CDR2 is FNYEAQ (reference sequence). CDR3 length: 14 amino acids. CDR3 in DNA: TGTGCTAGCAGCTTATTGGAATCCTACAATGAGCAGTTCTTC. As protein: CASSLLESYNEQFF.

This sequence joins TRBV20-1 and TRBJ2-3; tentatively, D is TRBD2 (6 bases). This CDR3 comprises 16 residues. Germline V CDR1 and CDR2: DFQATT, SNEGSKA (reference sequence). The V end was cut by 0 bases, the J end by 1 base, with 14 bases between. The CDR3 DNA reads TGCAGTGCTAGAGAGGCAAGACTAGGGGGCACAGATACGCAGTATTTT. As protein: CSAREARLGGTDTQYF.

The chain uses TRBV5-1 and TRBJ1-2; 8 bases map to TRBD1. CDR3 size: 15 residues. Germline CDR1 SGHRS, CDR2 YFSETQ. The ends lost 1 base at V and 4 bases at J; junction bases unmatched: 6. The CDR3 nucleotides are TGCGCCAGCAGCTTGCAGGACAGGGATGTCTATGGCTACACCTTC. Residues: CASSLQDRDVYGYTF.

This clonotype was observed a few times. This rearrangement joins TRBV5-6 to TRBJ2-5, with 7 bases aligning to TRBD1. CDR3 size: 13 residues. Per germline, CDR1 SGHDT and CDR2 YYEEEE. Unmatched junction bases numbered 4, after V lost 4 bases and J lost 4 bases. The CDR3 bases are TGTGCCAGCAGCGGTAGACAGGGAGAGACCCAGTACTTC. It specifies CASSGRQGETQYF.

This sequence joins TRBV3-1 and TRBJ1-2; a possible D gene is TRBD1 (5 bases). There are 15 residues in the CDR3. The germline V gene encodes CDR1 LGHDT and CDR2 YNNKEL (reference sequence). V dropped 4 bases and J dropped 7 bases, with 19 bases sitting between them. DNA of the CDR3: TGTGCCAGCAGCCGATGGCCTGGGGGGGAGGGTGGCTACACCTTC. Amino acid sequence: CASSRWPGGEGGYTF.

The chain is built from TRBV5-1 and TRBJ2-1; D unclear. The CDR3 is 15 residues long. The V end lost 2 bases, the J end lost 0 bases, and 9 bases lay between the germline ends. Germline loops: CDR1 SGHRS, CDR2 YFSETQ. The CDR3 coding sequence is TGCGCCAGCAGCTTAGAGCAGGCCTCCTACAATGAGCAGTTCTTC. This translates into CASSLEQASYNEQFF.

This clonotype came up many times. V is TRBV29-1 and J is TRBJ2-5, with TRBD1 identical over 9 bases. The V gene end was trimmed by 6 bases and the J gene end by 2 bases; junction bases not matched to a gene: 4. This CDR3 contains 13 residues. Germline values: CDR1 SQVTM, CDR2 ANQGSEA. Here the CDR3 reads CSVTGTGQETQYF. CDR3 DNA: TGCAGCGTAACGGGGACAGGGCAAGAGACCCAGTACTTC.

The chain employs TRBV12-3 or TRBV12-4 and TRBJ2-3; TRBD2 might be the D (5 bases). Deletions cut 3 bases from V and 4 bases from J, with 20 bases between. The CDR3 sequence is 17 residues long. The CDR3 sequence is CASSFGGSLRVSDTQYF. The CDR3 nucleotides are TGTGCCAGCAGTTTTGGCGGGTCTCTTCGGGTGTCAGATACGCAGTATTTT.

As regards this clonotype: Being one base from a much bigger clone, this may be a read error. V and J are TRBV29-1 and TRBJ2-1; no clear D gene. The end of the DNA fits TRBJ2-7 better, so the J call may be wrong. Looked up from germline, CDR1 is SQVTM and CDR2 is ANQGSEA. This CDR3 has 12 amino acids. The CDR3 DNA reads TGCAGGGTGGGGAATTCCTACAATGAGCAGTACTTC. Translated, it gives CRVGNSYNEQYF.

This rearrangement joins TRBV5-1 to TRBJ2-7, with D tentatively TRBD2 (5 bases). The CDR3 runs to 16 residues. Germline V gene data show CDR1 as SGHRS and CDR2 as YFSETQ. V was shortened by 0 bases and J by 4 bases, with 17 bases between the two germline ends. CDR3 DNA: TGCGCCAGCAGCTTGGAGGCAGGACTCCCATCGTACGAGCAGTACTTC. Its protein product is CASSLEAGLPSYEQYF.

The chain recombines TRBV5-1 with TRBJ1-5, with unresolved D. Per germline, CDR1 SGHRS and CDR2 YFSETQ. The CDR3 loop spans 19 amino acids. Trimming took off 4 bases at V and 2 bases at J, with 25 bases between the two ends. The CDR3 protein is CASSPIGLSQGGGNQPQHF. In DNA form, the CDR3 reads TGCGCCAGCAGCCCAATTGGACTTTCGCAAGGCGGGGGCAATCAGCCCCAGCATTTT.

Of note for this clonotype: An end of the junction does not agree with germline; a read error may underlie this. The J gene is TRBJ2-1, the V gene TRBV9, with D possibly matching TRBD1 (6 bases). The CDR3 extends over 15 amino acids. CDR1 is SGDLS, CDR2 YYNGEE, per germline. The CDR3 here is CTSSATGNSYNEQFF. The CDR3 DNA reads TGTACCAGCAGCGCGACAGGAAACTCCTACAATGAGCAGTTCTTC.

The rearrangement links TRBV20-1 to TRBJ2-1; 12 bases line up with TRBD2. The CDR3 spans 17 residues. Germline V CDR1 and CDR2: DFQATT, SNEGSKA (reference sequence). With 5 bases clipped from V and 0 bases from J, the junction kept 8 bases outside the gene matches. CDR3 nucleotides: TGCAGTGCTCGGGGACTAGCGGGCCAGAGCTCCTACAATGAGCAGTTCTTC. It codes for CSARGLAGQSSYNEQFF.